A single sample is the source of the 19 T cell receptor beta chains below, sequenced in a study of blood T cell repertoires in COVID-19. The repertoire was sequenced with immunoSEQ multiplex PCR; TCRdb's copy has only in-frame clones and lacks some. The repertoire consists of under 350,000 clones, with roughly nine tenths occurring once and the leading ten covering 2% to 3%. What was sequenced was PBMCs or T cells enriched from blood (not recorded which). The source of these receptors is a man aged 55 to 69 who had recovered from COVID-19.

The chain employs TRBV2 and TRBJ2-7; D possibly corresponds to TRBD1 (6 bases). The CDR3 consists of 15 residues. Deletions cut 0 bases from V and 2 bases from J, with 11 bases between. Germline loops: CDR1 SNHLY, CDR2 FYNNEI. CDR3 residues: CASSEAGTSAYEQYF. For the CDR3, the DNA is TGTGCCAGCAGTGAAGCCGGGACATCAGCCTACGAGCAGTACTTC.

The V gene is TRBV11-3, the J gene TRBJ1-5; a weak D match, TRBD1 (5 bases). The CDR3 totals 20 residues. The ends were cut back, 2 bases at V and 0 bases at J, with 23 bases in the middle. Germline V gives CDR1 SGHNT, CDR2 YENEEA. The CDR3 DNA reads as TGTGCCAGCAGCTTAACAGTAGGGGCAGAGATCCCCTATAGCAATCAGCCCCAGCATTTT. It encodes CASSLTVGAEIPYSNQPQHF.

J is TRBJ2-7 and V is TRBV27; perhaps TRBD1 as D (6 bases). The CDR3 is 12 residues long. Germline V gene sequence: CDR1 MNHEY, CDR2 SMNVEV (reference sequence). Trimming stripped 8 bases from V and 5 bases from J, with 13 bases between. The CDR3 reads CASRKAGDEQYF. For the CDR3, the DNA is TGTGCCAGCCGCAAGGCAGGGGACGAGCAGTACTTC.

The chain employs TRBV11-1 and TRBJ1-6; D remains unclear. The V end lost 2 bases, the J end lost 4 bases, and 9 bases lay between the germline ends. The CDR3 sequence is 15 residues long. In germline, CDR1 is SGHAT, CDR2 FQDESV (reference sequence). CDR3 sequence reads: CASSLSRIYNSPLHF. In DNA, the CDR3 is TGTGCCAGCAGCTTATCGCGGATTTATAATTCACCCCTCCACTTT.

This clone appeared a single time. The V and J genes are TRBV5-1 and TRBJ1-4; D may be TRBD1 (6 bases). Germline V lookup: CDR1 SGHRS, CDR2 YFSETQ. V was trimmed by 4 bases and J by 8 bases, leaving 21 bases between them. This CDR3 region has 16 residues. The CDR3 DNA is TGCGCCAGCAGCCCTTCCGGACAGTTAAACGGCGAAAAACTGTTTTTT. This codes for CASSPSGQLNGEKLFF.

CDR3 in DNA: TGTGCCACCAGTGATATTGGGGCATTACACACCGGGGAGCTGTTTTTT. Its protein product is CATSDIGALHTGELFF. This chain joins TRBV24-1 and TRBJ2-2, with D possibly TRBD1 on 5 matching bases. Germline V lookup: CDR1 KGHDR, CDR2 SFDVKD. Trimming took 3 bases from V and 3 from J, leaving 13 bases between them. The CDR3 runs to 16 residues.

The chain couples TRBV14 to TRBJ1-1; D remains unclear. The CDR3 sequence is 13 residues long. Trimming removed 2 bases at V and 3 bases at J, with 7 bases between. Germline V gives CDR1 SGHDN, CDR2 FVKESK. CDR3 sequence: CASSQLGDTEAFF. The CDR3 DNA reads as TGTGCCAGCAGCCAACTCGGGGACACTGAAGCTTTCTTT. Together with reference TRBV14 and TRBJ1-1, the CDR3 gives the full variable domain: EAGVTQFPSHSVIEKGQTVTLRCDPISGHDNLYWYRRVMGKEIKFLLHFVKESKQDESGMPNNRFLAERTGGTYSTLKVQPAELEDSGVYFCASSQLGDTEAFFGQGTRLTVV.

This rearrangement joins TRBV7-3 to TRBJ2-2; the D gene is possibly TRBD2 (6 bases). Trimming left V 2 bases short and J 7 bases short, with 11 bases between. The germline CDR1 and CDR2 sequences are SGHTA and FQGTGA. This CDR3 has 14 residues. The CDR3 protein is CASSLSGVGGELFF. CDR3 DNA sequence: TGTGCCAGCAGCTTATCGGGGGTTGGCGGGGAGCTGTTTTTT.

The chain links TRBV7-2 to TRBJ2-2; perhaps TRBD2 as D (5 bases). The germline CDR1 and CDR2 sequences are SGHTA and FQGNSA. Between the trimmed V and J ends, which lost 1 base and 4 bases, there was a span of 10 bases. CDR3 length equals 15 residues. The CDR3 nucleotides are TGTGCCAGCAGCTTAGGGAGGTCATCCACCGGGGAGCTGTTTTTT. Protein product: CASSLGRSSTGELFF. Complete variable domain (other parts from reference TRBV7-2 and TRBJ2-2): GAGVSQSPSNKVTEKGKDVELRCDPISGHTALYWYRQSLGQGLEFLIYFQGNSAPDKSGLPSDRFSAERTGGSVSTLTIQRTQQEDSAVYLCASSLGRSSTGELFFGEGSRLTVL.

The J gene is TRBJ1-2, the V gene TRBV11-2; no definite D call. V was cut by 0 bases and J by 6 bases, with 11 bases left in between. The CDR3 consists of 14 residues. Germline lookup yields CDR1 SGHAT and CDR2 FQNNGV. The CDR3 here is CASSLDRSADGYTF. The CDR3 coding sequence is TGTGCCAGCAGCTTAGATCGTTCCGCGGATGGCTACACCTTC. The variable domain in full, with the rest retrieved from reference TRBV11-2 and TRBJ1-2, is EAGVAQSPRYKIIEKRQSVAFWCNPISGHATLYWYQQILGQGPKLLIQFQNNGVVDDSQLPKDRFSAERLKGVDSTLKIQPAKLEDSAVYLCASSLDRSADGYTFGSGTRLTVV.

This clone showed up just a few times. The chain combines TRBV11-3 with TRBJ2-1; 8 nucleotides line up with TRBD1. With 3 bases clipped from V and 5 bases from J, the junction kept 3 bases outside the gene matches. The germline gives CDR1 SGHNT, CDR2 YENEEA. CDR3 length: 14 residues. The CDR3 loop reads CASSFNRGDNEQFF. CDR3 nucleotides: TGTGCCAGCAGCTTTAACAGGGGGGACAATGAGCAGTTCTTC.

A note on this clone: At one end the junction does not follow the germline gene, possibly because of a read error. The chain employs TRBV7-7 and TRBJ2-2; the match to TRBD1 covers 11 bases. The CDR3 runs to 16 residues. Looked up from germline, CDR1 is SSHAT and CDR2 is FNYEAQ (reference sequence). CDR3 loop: CASSLGGQGAVGELFF. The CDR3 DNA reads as TGTGCTAGCAGCTTAGGCGGACAGGGGGCTGTCGGGGAGCTGTTTTTT.

Written as DNA, the CDR3 is TGTGCCAGCAGCCTGCGGCTAGGGACTAGCGGCACAGATACGCAGTATTTT. Translating it yields CASSLRLGTSGTDTQYF. This chain uses TRBV11-3 with TRBJ2-3, with TRBD2 matching over 10 bases. V lost 5 bases, J lost 1 base, and 9 bases stayed unmatched. The CDR3 spans 17 residues. The V gene's germline CDR1 is SGHNT and CDR2 YENEEA.

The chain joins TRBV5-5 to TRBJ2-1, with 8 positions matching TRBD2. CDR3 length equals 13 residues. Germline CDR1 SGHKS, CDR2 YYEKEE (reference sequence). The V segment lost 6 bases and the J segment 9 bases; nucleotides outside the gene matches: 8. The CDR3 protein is CASTGTRVGEQFF. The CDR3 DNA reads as TGTGCCAGCACCGGGACTAGGGTCGGTGAGCAGTTCTTC.

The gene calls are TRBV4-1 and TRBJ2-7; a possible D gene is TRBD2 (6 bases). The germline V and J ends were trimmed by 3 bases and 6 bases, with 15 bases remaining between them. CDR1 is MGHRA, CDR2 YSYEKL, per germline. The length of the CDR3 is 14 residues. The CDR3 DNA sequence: TGCGCCAGCAGCCAGGCGGGCAGGCGGGGCGAGCAGTACTTC. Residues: CASSQAGRRGEQYF.

This CDR3 is CATSQTGGYSNQPQHF. In nucleotides, the CDR3 is TGTGCCACCAGCCAGACAGGGGGTTACTCGAATCAGCCCCAGCATTTT. The V gene is TRBV15, the J gene TRBJ1-5; the match to TRBD1 covers 9 bases. Losses at the gene ends were 5 bases for V and 4 bases for J; bases not matched to a gene: 9. The CDR3 runs 16 residues. Germline values: CDR1 LNHNV, CDR2 YYDKDF (reference sequence).

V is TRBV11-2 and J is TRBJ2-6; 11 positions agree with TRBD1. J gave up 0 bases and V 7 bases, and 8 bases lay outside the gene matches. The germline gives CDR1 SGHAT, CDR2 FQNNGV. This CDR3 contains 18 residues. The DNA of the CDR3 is TGTGCCAGCACCCCGGACAGGGGGCCGAGCTCTGGGGCCAACGTCCTGACTTTC. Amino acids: CASTPDRGPSSGANVLTF.

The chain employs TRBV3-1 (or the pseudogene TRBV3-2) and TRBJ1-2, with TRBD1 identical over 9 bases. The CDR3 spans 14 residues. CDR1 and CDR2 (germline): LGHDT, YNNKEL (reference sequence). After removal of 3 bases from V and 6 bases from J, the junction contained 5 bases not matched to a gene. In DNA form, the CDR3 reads TGTGCCAGCAGCCAGGAGGGGACAGGGAATGGCTACACCTTC. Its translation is CASSQEGTGNGYTF.

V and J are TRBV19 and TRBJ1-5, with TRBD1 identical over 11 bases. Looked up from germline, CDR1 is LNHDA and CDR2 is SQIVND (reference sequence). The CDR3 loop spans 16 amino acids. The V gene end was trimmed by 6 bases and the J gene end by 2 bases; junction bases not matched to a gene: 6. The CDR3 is CASSRGQGAGNQPQHF. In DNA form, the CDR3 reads TGTGCCAGTAGCCGTGGACAGGGGGCCGGCAATCAGCCCCAGCATTTT.